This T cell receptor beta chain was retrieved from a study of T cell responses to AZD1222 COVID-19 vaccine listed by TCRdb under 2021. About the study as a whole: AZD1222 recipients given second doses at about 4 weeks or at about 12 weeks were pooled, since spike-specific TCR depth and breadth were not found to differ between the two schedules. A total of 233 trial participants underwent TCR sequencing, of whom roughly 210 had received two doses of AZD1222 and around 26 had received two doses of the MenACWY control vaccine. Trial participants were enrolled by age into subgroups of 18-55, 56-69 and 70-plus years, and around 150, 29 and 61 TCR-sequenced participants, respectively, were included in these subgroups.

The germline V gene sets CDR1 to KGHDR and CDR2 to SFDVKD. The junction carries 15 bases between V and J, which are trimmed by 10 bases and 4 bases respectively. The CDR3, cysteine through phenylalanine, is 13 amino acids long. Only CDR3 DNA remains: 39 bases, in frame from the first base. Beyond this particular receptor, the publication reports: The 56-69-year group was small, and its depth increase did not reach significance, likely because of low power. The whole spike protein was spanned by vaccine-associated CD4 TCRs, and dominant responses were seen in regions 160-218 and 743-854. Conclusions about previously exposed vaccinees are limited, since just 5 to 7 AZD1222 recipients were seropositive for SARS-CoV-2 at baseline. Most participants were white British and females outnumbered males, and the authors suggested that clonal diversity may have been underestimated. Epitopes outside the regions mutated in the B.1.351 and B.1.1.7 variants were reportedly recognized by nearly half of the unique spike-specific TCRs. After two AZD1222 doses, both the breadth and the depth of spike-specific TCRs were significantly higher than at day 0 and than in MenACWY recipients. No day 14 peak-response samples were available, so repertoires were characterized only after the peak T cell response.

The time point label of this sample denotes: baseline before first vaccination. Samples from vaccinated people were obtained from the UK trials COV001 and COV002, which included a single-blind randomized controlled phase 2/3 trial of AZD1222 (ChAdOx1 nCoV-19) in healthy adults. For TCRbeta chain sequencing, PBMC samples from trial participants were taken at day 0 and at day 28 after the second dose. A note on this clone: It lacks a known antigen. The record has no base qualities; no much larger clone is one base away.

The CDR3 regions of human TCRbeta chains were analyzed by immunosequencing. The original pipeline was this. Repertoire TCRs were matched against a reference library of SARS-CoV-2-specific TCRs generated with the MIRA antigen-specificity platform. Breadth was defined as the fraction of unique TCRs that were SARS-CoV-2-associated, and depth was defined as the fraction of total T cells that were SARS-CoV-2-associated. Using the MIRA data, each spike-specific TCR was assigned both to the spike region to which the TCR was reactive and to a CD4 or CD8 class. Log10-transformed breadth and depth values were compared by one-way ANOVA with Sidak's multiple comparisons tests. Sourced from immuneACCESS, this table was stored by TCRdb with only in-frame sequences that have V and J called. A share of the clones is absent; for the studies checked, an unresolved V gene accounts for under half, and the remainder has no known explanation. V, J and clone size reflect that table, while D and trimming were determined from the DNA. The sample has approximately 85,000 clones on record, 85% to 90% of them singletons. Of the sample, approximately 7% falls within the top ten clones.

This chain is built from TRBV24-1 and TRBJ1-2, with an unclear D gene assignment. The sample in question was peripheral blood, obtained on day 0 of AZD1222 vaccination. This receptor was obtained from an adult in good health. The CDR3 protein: CATKTKKVYGYTF. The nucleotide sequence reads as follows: TGTGCCACTAAGACGAAGAAGGTCTATGGCTACACCTTC.